Given below is one TCR beta chain in context. V was trimmed by 5 bases and J by 4 bases, leaving 12 bases between them. Germline V lookup: CDR1 MDHEN, CDR2 SYDVKM. CDR3 length equals 13 residues. Time point denoted: before trial treatment. Nivolumab, ipilimumab, aspirin, low-dose cyclophosphamide and low-dose radiotherapy were given to donors. The entry originates in a study of low-dose radiotherapy and immunotherapy resistance in tumors. Study information: The fractionation for Cohort 1 was 0.5 Gy per fraction every 2 weeks, totaling 6.5 Gy. Cyclophosphamide went in intravenously at 200 mg/m2 every two weeks, one day before radiation and immunotherapy.

Priming of first-strand cDNA relied on TRAV- and TRBV-specific primers (covering alpha and beta chains). TCRs were put through approximately 20 PCR cycles of amplification with Phusion. A constant-region primer and the V-primer adapter served as the primer pair. One entry per CDR3 protein, called by TCRdb with MiXCR from the reads. The sample yields under 95,000 distinct CDR3 sequences, 18% seen once. Sample: PBMCs, taken before treatment. The TCR comes from a male donor with prostate cancer. The rearrangement links TRBV28 to TRBJ2-7; no clear D. CDR3 DNA sequence: TGTGCCAGCAGTCCCGCCCTTGAGTACGAGCAGTACTTC. Translation: CASSPALEYEQYF.